These 20 T cell receptor beta chains were sequenced from one sample in a study of blood T cell repertoires in COVID-19 (dated by TCRdb to about 2020). To prepare the library, the immunoSEQ multiplex PCR assay was applied. The clones in this table, taken by TCRdb from immuneACCESS, are in-frame only. Not every clone is retained; where verified, under half of the shortfall comes from an unresolved V gene, and the cause of the rest is unknown. In all, the sample holds some 190,000 clones, and around 80% of those were seen once. Approximately 13% of the sample belongs to the ten largest clones. What was sequenced was peripheral blood. These receptors all come from a woman aged 45 to 65 with acute or convalescent COVID-19.

The chain carries TRBV28 and TRBJ1-5; D is unclear. Trimming stripped 3 bases from V and 11 bases from J, with 14 bases between. CDR3 length: 13 amino acids. Looked up from germline, CDR1 is MDHEN and CDR2 is SYDVKM. For the CDR3, the DNA is TGTGCCAGCAGTTTTAGTGCGGGGTGGACCCAGCATTTT. It is translated as CASSFSAGWTQHF.

This chain uses TRBV5-5 with TRBJ2-7, with TRBD2 matching over 7 bases. V shed 9 bases, J shed 2 bases, and the junction held 11 bases outside the gene matches. Germline CDR1 SGHKS, CDR2 YYEKEE (reference sequence). The CDR3 is 14 residues long. The CDR3, as DNA: TGTGCCACTGGCAATCCGGGGGGTACCTACGAGCAGTACTTC. It translates to CATGNPGGTYEQYF.

Only one count was recorded for this clone. This sequence joins TRBV28 and TRBJ2-3; 7 positions agree with TRBD2. There are 13 residues in the CDR3. The trim removed 10 bases at V and 3 bases at J, leaving 7 bases unmatched. Germline CDR1 MDHEN, CDR2 SYDVKM. CDR3 coding DNA: TGTGCCAACGGTAACGGGGGGACAGATACGCAGTATTTT. It is translated as CANGNGGTDTQYF.

This chain connects TRBV3-1 (or the pseudogene TRBV3-2) to TRBJ2-1, with 9 bases aligning to TRBD2. This CDR3 is 17 amino acids long. Trimming removed 4 bases from V and 4 bases from J; junction bases left unmatched: 11. Per the germline V gene, CDR1 is LGHDT and CDR2 is YNNKEL (reference sequence). CDR3 sequence: CASSRGPKRGEYNEQFF. CDR3 in DNA: TGTGCCAGCAGCCGGGGGCCCAAGCGGGGGGAGTACAATGAGCAGTTCTTC.

This chain joins TRBV24-1 and TRBJ2-7; 7 bases map to TRBD1. The CDR3 is 14 amino acids. CDR1 and CDR2 (germline): KGHDR, SFDVKD. V lost 3 bases, J lost 4 bases, and 5 bases stayed unmatched. The CDR3 here is CATSDPVQGYEQYF. The CDR3 region has the DNA TGTGCCACCAGTGATCCCGTACAGGGGTACGAGCAGTACTTC.

J is TRBJ2-5 and V is TRBV7-2, with a weak D call TRBD2 (5 bases). Germline assignment: CDR1 SGHTA and CDR2 FQGNSA. There are 13 residues in the CDR3. V was cut by 6 bases and J by 4 bases, with 12 bases left in between. The DNA of the CDR3 is TGTGCCAGCAGTTCGGCGGGTGTAGAGACCCAGTACTTC. Its protein product is CASSSAGVETQYF.

In DNA, the CDR3 is TGTGCCAGCAGTGAAAATTGGGGGGACTACGAGCAGTACTTC. Translation: CASSENWGDYEQYF. The rearrangement joins TRBV2 to TRBJ2-7; a possible D gene is TRBD2 (6 bases). This CDR3 is 14 amino acids long. Looked up from germline, CDR1 is SNHLY and CDR2 is FYNNEI. V was pared by 2 bases and J by 3 bases, with 11 bases between. Complete variable domain (other parts from reference TRBV2 and TRBJ2-7): EPEVTQTPSHQVTQMGQEVILRCVPISNHLYFYWYRQILGQKVEFLVSFYNNEISEKSEIFDDQFSVERPDGSNFTLKIRSTKLEDSAMYFCASSENWGDYEQYFGPGTRLTVT.

The chain recombines TRBV9 with TRBJ2-3; 8 bases fit TRBD1. CDR1 is SGDLS and CDR2 is YYNGEE in the germline V gene. The CDR3 spans 15 residues. With V trimmed by 4 bases and J by 2 bases, 6 bases remained unmatched. In DNA form, the CDR3 reads TGTGCCAGCAGCCTTCGGACAGGGAACACAGATACGCAGTATTTT. This sequence encodes CASSLRTGNTDTQYF.

This sequence joins TRBV3-1 (or the pseudogene TRBV3-2) and TRBJ2-1, with D tentatively TRBD2 (5 bases). The CDR3 consists of 14 residues. CDR1 LGHDT and CDR2 YNNKEL come from the germline V gene (reference sequence). Trimming removed 3 bases from V and 5 bases from J, with 11 bases in between. The CDR3 spells CASSQRGLNNEQFF. The CDR3 DNA follows: TGTGCCAGCAGCCAGAGAGGGTTGAACAATGAGCAGTTCTTC.

This chain uses TRBV18 with TRBJ1-4, with D hard to call. Germline CDR1 and CDR2: KGHSH and LQKENI. Trimming pared 3 bases from V and 3 bases from J, leaving 17 bases between. CDR3 length: 17 amino acids. CDR3: CASSPEQSQAANEKLFF. DNA of the CDR3: TGTGCCAGCTCACCGGAACAGTCCCAGGCAGCTAATGAAAAACTGTTTTTT.

The V call is TRBV30, the J call TRBJ2-7; D is uncertain. CDR1 GTSNPN and CDR2 SVGIG come from the germline V gene (reference sequence). Trimming shortened V by 3 bases and J by 4 bases, and 16 bases separated the two germline ends. CDR3 size: 14 residues. The CDR3 bases are TGTGCCTGGAGCGAGACCTCCCCTAGGTACGAGCAGTACTTC. It is translated as CAWSETSPRYEQYF.

This clone came up once. The CDR3 sequence: CASSPNTGSSYEQYF. For the CDR3, the DNA is TGTGCCAGCAGCCCCAATACAGGGAGCTCCTACGAGCAGTACTTC. This chain uses TRBV3-1 (or the pseudogene TRBV3-2) with TRBJ2-7; D perhaps matches TRBD1 (6 bases). Trimming pared 4 bases from V and 0 bases from J, leaving 13 bases between. Germline loops: CDR1 LGHDT, CDR2 YNNKEL (reference sequence). The CDR3 runs 15 residues.

The chain combines TRBV28 with TRBJ1-2; 9 bases line up with TRBD1. CDR3 length: 13 residues. The trim removed 5 bases at V and 8 bases at J, leaving 6 bases unmatched. The germline V gene encodes CDR1 MDHEN and CDR2 SYDVKM. Written as DNA, the CDR3 is TGTGCCAGCAGTAAAGGACAGGGGTTAGGCTACACCTTC. It yields the protein CASSKGQGLGYTF.

J is TRBJ2-3 and V is TRBV11-3, with 7 bases that match TRBD2. The germline V gene has CDR1 SGHNT and CDR2 YENEEA. This CDR3 region has 16 residues. The trim removed 1 base at V and 2 bases at J, leaving 6 bases unmatched. The CDR3 sequence is CASSLVTGGSTDTQYF. In DNA form, the CDR3 reads TGTGCCAGCAGCTTAGTAACGGGGGGATCCACAGATACGCAGTATTTT.

This clone was seen a handful of times. The chain links TRBV4-1 to TRBJ1-1; TRBD1 matches 7 bases. The J segment lost 4 bases and the V segment lost 4 bases, leaving 9 bases of the junction unmatched. The CDR3 spans 15 residues. In germline, CDR1 is MGHRA, CDR2 YSYEKL. In DNA, the CDR3 is TGCGCCAGCAGCCCTGCGCCGACAGGGATCACTGAAGCTTTCTTT. As protein: CASSPAPTGITEAFF.

The V gene is TRBV4-3, the J gene TRBJ2-2; 8 nucleotides align to TRBD2. Germline CDR1 LGHNA, CDR2 YSLEER. Germline trimming cut 3 bases from V and 5 bases from J; bases unmatched to any gene: 8. The CDR3 loop spans 16 amino acids. The CDR3 coding sequence is TGCGCCAGCAGCCAGTTGTCAGCGGGAGTAACCGGGGAGCTGTTTTTT. It yields the protein CASSQLSAGVTGELFF.

The chain couples TRBV19 to TRBJ2-7; 10 bases match TRBD1. CDR3 length: 16 residues. V lost 2 bases, J lost 7 bases, and 11 bases stayed unmatched. CDR1 and CDR2 from the germline V gene are LNHDA and SQIVND (reference sequence). The CDR3 region is CASSITPGTGAKEQYF. The CDR3 nucleotides read TGTGCCAGTAGTATAACCCCCGGGACAGGGGCTAAGGAGCAGTACTTC. The full variable domain, in which reference TRBV19 and TRBJ2-7 provide the parts outside the CDR3, is DGGITQSPKYLFRKEGQNVTLSCEQNLNHDAMYWYRQDPGQGLRLIYYSQIVNDFQKGDIAEGYSVSREKKESFPLTVTSAQKNPTAFYLCASSITPGTGAKEQYFGPGTRLTVT.

The genes are TRBV25-1 and TRBJ1-3, with 7 bases that match TRBD1. V lost 6 bases to trimming and J lost 0 bases; unmatched junction nucleotides: 2. Germline V gene sequence: CDR1 MGHDK, CDR2 SYGVNS. The CDR3 runs to 14 residues. CDR3 sequence: CASSGDSSGNTIYF. CDR3 in DNA: TGTGCCAGCAGCGGGGACAGCTCTGGAAACACCATATATTTT.

This clone has just one count. The CDR3 nucleotides are TGTGCCAGCAGTTTCGATGGGAGGGTATCCGAGCAGTACTTC. Its translation is CASSFDGRVSEQYF. V gene TRBV28 combines with J gene TRBJ2-7, with 7 positions matching TRBD2. The germline V gene has CDR1 MDHEN and CDR2 SYDVKM. This CDR3 spans 14 amino acids. The V segment lost 3 bases and the J segment 6 bases; nucleotides outside the gene matches: 8.

The chain links TRBV9 to TRBJ2-6; D may be TRBD1 (6 bases). Trimming removed 3 bases from V and 0 bases from J, with 10 bases in between. This CDR3 has 16 residues. The germline CDR1 and CDR2 sequences are SGDLS and YYNGEE. The CDR3 DNA sequence: TGTGCCAGCAGCGGGACAGTTTCCTCTGGGGCCAACGTCCTGACTTTC. It yields the protein CASSGTVSSGANVLTF.